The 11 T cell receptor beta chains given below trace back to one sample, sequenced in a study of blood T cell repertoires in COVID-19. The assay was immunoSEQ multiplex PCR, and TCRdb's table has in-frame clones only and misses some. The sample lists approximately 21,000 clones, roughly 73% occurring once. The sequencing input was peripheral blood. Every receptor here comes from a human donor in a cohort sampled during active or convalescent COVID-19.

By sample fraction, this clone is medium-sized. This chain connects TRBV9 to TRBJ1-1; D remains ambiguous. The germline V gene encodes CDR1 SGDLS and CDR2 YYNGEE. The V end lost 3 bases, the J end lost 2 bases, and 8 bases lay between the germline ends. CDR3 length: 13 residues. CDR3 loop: CASSATFNTEAFF. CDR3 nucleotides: TGTGCCAGCAGCGCAACATTTAACACTGAAGCTTTCTTT.

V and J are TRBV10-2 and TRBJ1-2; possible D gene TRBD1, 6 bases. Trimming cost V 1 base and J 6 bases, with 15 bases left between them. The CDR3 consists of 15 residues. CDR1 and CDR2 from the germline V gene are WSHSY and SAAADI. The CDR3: CASSEWGQSFDGYTF. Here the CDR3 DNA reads TGCGCCAGCAGTGAGTGGGGGCAGAGTTTCGATGGCTACACCTTC.

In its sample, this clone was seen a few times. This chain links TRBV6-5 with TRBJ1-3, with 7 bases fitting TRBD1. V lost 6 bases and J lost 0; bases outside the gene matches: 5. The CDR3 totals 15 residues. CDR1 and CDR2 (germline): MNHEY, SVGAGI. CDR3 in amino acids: CASRRDSSSGNTIYF. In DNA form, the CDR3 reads TGTGCCAGCAGAAGGGACAGCAGCTCTGGAAACACCATATATTTT.

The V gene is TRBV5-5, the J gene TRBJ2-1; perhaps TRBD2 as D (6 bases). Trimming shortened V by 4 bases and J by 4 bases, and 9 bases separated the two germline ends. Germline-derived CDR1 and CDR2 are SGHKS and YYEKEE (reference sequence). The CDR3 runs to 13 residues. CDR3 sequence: CASSQGTYNEQFF. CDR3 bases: TGTGCCAGCAGCCAAGGGACTTACAATGAGCAGTTCTTC.

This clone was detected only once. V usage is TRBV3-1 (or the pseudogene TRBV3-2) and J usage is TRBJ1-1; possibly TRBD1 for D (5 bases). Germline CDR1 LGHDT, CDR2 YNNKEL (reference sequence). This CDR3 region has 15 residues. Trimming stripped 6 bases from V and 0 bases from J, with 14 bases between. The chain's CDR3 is CASRSAGSMNTEAFF. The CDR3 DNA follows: TGTGCCAGCAGAAGCGCAGGGTCGATGAACACTGAAGCTTTCTTT.

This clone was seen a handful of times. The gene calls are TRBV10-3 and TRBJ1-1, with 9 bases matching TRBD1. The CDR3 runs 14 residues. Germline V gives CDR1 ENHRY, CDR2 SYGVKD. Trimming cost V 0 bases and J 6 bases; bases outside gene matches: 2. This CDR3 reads CAISESGTGSEAFF. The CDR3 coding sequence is TGTGCCATCAGTGAGTCCGGGACAGGGTCTGAAGCTTTCTTT.

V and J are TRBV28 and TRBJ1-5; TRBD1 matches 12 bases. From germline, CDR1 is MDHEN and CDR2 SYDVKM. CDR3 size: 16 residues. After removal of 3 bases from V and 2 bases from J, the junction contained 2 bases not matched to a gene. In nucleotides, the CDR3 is TGTGCCAGCAGTTTGGGGACAGGGGGCGGCAATCAGCCCCAGCATTTT. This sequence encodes CASSLGTGGGNQPQHF.

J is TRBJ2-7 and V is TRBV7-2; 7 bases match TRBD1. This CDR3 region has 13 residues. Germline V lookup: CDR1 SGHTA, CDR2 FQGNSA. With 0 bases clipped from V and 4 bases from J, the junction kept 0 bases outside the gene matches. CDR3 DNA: TGTGCCAGCAGCTTAGCCAGGGGGTACGAGCAGTACTTC. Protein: CASSLARGYEQYF.

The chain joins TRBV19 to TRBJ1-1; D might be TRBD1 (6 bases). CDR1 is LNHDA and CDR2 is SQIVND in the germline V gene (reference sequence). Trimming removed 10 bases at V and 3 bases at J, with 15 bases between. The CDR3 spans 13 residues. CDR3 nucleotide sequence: TGTGCCACCACAGGGTGGGGGCACACTGAAGCTTTCTTT. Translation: CATTGWGHTEAFF.

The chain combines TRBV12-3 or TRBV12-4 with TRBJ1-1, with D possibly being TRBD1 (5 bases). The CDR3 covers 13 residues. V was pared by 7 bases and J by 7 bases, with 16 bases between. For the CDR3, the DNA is TGTGCCAGCACGGCCCCTGACAGATTTGAAGCTTTCTTT. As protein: CASTAPDRFEAFF.

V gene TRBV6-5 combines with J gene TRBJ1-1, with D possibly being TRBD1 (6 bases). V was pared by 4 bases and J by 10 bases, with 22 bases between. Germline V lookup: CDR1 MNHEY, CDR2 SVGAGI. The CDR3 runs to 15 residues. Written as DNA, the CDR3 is TGTGCCAGCAGTTCCCTACTTCAGGGGCTACGGTTAGCTTTCTTT. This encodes CASSSLLQGLRLAFF.